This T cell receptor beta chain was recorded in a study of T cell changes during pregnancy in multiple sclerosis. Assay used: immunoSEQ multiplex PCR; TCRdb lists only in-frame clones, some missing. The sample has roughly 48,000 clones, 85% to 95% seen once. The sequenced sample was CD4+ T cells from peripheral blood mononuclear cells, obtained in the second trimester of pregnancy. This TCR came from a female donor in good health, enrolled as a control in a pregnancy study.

CDR3 DNA: TGTGCCAGCAGCTCCCCGGACAGGGTGGGGGAGACCCAGTACTTC. Amino acids: CASSSPDRVGETQYF. This chain connects TRBV28 to TRBJ2-5; 8 nucleotides line up with TRBD1. The CDR3 is 15 residues long. Germline V gene sequence: CDR1 MDHEN, CDR2 SYDVKM. J gave up 5 bases and V 6 bases, and 11 bases lay outside the gene matches.